Listed below are T cell receptor beta chains from one sample, sequenced in a study of graft-versus-host responses after intestinal transplantation. For these TCRs, the target antigens are not known. Repertoires were generated with immunoSEQ multiplex PCR, while TCRdb's copy carries only in-frame clones and drops some. Of 75,000 to 100,000 clones in the sample, around 93% were seen once. Specimen: unstimulated CD8+ T cells sorted from spleen or lymph node cells, collected before intestinal transplant. These receptor sequences come from a human donor who received an intestinal transplant. CDR3s include the opening cysteine and the closing phenylalanine or tryptophan. The order of the fields is CDR3 length, clone size, D gene, J gene, V gene, CDR3 DNA, CDR3 protein. The D gene is left open where the match is weak. Expanded clones are given a class, and other clones once, few, many or no size at all.

cdr3_length: 13; clone_size: -; d_call: TRBD1; j_call: TRBJ1-1; v_call: TRBV6-4; cdr3_nt: TGTGCCAGCATGGGACAGGGGAACACTGAAGCTTTCTTT; cdr3_aa: CASMGQGNTEAFF
cdr3_length: 16; clone_size: -; d_call: TRBD1; j_call: TRBJ1-5; v_call: TRBV27; cdr3_nt: TGTGCCAGCAGTGCGTATCCCGACAGGGGCAATCAGCCCCAGCATTTT; cdr3_aa: CASSAYPDRGNQPQHF
cdr3_length: 15; clone_size: -; d_call: TRBD1; j_call: TRBJ2-7; v_call: TRBV9; cdr3_nt: TGTGCCAGCAGCGCCAGGGACAGGAGCTCCTACGAGCAGTACTTC; cdr3_aa: CASSARDRSSYEQYF
cdr3_length: 15; clone_size: -; d_call: TRBD2; j_call: TRBJ2-7; v_call: TRBV7-9; cdr3_nt: TGTGCCAGCAGCTCCACTAGCGGGAGGTCCTACGAGCAGTACTTC; cdr3_aa: CASSSTSGRSYEQYF
cdr3_length: 14; clone_size: few; d_call: TRBD1; j_call: TRBJ2-1; v_call: TRBV5-1; cdr3_nt: TGCGCCAGCAGCCTCGAGACAGGGTACAATGAGCAGTTCTTC; cdr3_aa: CASSLETGYNEQFF
cdr3_length: 15; clone_size: -; d_call: TRBD2; j_call: TRBJ2-1; v_call: TRBV6-5; cdr3_nt: TGTGCCAGCAGCCTACTAGCGGGGGGCTACAATGAGCAGTTCTTC; cdr3_aa: CASSLLAGGYNEQFF
cdr3_length: 15; clone_size: -; d_call: -; j_call: TRBJ1-5; v_call: TRBV6-5; cdr3_nt: TGTGCCAGCAGTGCAGGGGTAGGGAGCAATCAGCCCCAGCATTTT; cdr3_aa: CASSAGVGSNQPQHF
cdr3_length: 12; clone_size: -; d_call: -; j_call: TRBJ1-5; v_call: TRBV6-5; cdr3_nt: TGTGCCAGCAGTTCAGGGGATCAGCCCCAGCATTTT; cdr3_aa: CASSSGDQPQHF
cdr3_length: 13; clone_size: once; d_call: -; j_call: TRBJ2-7; v_call: TRBV19; cdr3_nt: TGTGCCAGTAGTATCCTTCCCGCCTACGAGCAGTACTTC; cdr3_aa: CASSILPAYEQYF
cdr3_length: 15; clone_size: -; d_call: -; j_call: TRBJ2-2; v_call: TRBV6-5; cdr3_nt: TGTGCCAGCAGTTTATTGACTAGGCCTACCGGGGAGCTGTTTTTT; cdr3_aa: CASSLLTRPTGELFF
cdr3_length: 16; clone_size: -; d_call: -; j_call: TRBJ1-2; v_call: TRBV10-3; cdr3_nt: TGTGCCATCAGTGAGTCGACTCGGACTCCTCGGGATGGCTACACCTTC; cdr3_aa: CAISESTRTPRDGYTF
cdr3_length: 12; clone_size: -; d_call: -; j_call: TRBJ2-7; v_call: TRBV7-6; cdr3_nt: TGTGCCAGCAGCTCCGCAGGGTCTGAGCAGTACTTC; cdr3_aa: CASSSAGSEQYF
cdr3_length: 17; clone_size: -; d_call: -; j_call: TRBJ1-3; v_call: TRBV28; cdr3_nt: TGTGCCAGCAGTTTCCGGGAGGGTTTGGTTGGTGGAAACACCATATATTTT; cdr3_aa: CASSFREGLVGGNTIYF
cdr3_length: 14; clone_size: once; d_call: -; j_call: TRBJ2-7; v_call: TRBV28; cdr3_nt: TGTGCCAGCAGTTTACTTTCCCAGTCCTACGAGCAGTACTTC; cdr3_aa: CASSLLSQSYEQYF
cdr3_length: 15; clone_size: -; d_call: TRBD2; j_call: TRBJ2-7; v_call: TRBV13; cdr3_nt: TGTACCAGCAGTCTTAGGACTAGCGGGGCCTACGAGCAGTACTTC; cdr3_aa: CTSSLRTSGAYEQYF
cdr3_length: 11; clone_size: -; d_call: -; j_call: TRBJ1-2; v_call: TRBV29-1; cdr3_nt: TGCAGCGTTCGGGCTAACTATGGCTACACCTTC; cdr3_aa: CSVRANYGYTF
cdr3_length: 16; clone_size: -; d_call: TRBD2; j_call: TRBJ2-1; v_call: TRBV11-2; cdr3_nt: TGTGCCAGCAGCTTACCCCTAGCGGGTATTCCCAATGAGCAGTTCTTC; cdr3_aa: CASSLPLAGIPNEQFF
cdr3_length: 14; clone_size: -; d_call: TRBD2; j_call: TRBJ2-5; v_call: TRBV30; cdr3_nt: TGTGCCTGGGCGACTAGCGGGGACCAAGAGACCCAGTACTTC; cdr3_aa: CAWATSGDQETQYF
cdr3_length: 14; clone_size: -; d_call: TRBD2; j_call: TRBJ2-7; v_call: TRBV6-5; cdr3_nt: TGTGCCAGCAGTTTAGCGGGGGGGCCTAACGAGCAGTACTTC; cdr3_aa: CASSLAGGPNEQYF
cdr3_length: 14; clone_size: -; d_call: -; j_call: TRBJ1-1; v_call: TRBV6-5; cdr3_nt: TGCGCCAGCAGTTACTCGATGGGGGCCACTGAAGCTTTCTTT; cdr3_aa: CASSYSMGATEAFF
cdr3_length: 15; clone_size: -; d_call: TRBD1; j_call: TRBJ2-7; v_call: TRBV19; cdr3_nt: TGTGCCAGTAGTATCGCGACAGGGCACGTCTACGAGCAGTACTTC; cdr3_aa: CASSIATGHVYEQYF
cdr3_length: 15; clone_size: -; d_call: -; j_call: TRBJ2-5; v_call: TRBV30; cdr3_nt: TGTGCCTGGACCCGAGGCATCGGGGAGGAAGAGACCCAGTACTTC; cdr3_aa: CAWTRGIGEEETQYF
cdr3_length: 15; clone_size: -; d_call: TRBD2; j_call: TRBJ2-1; v_call: TRBV7-9; cdr3_nt: TGTGCCAGCCGGACCGGGACTAGCTTATACAATGAGCAGTTCTTC; cdr3_aa: CASRTGTSLYNEQFF
cdr3_length: 15; clone_size: -; d_call: -; j_call: TRBJ1-1; v_call: TRBV7-9; cdr3_nt: TGTGCCAGCAGCTTAGAAGGACATTTGAACACTGAAGCTTTCTTT; cdr3_aa: CASSLEGHLNTEAFF
cdr3_length: 14; clone_size: once; d_call: TRBD2; j_call: TRBJ2-7; v_call: TRBV15; cdr3_nt: TGTGCCACCGCCTTAGCGGGGGGTACCTACGAGCAGTACTTC; cdr3_aa: CATALAGGTYEQYF
cdr3_length: 18; clone_size: -; d_call: TRBD1; j_call: TRBJ1-5; v_call: TRBV19; cdr3_nt: TGTGCCAGTAGTATGGAGACAGGGGGGTCTGGCAGCAATCAGCCCCAGCATTTT; cdr3_aa: CASSMETGGSGSNQPQHF
cdr3_length: 13; clone_size: -; d_call: TRBD1; j_call: TRBJ1-1; v_call: TRBV19; cdr3_nt: TGTGCCAGTAGGACAGGGGGTGGCACTGAAGCTTTCTTT; cdr3_aa: CASRTGGGTEAFF
cdr3_length: 14; clone_size: -; d_call: -; j_call: TRBJ2-7; v_call: TRBV4-1; cdr3_nt: TGCGCCAGCAGCCAAGAAGACAGCTCCTACGAGCAGTACTTC; cdr3_aa: CASSQEDSSYEQYF
cdr3_length: 16; clone_size: -; d_call: -; j_call: TRBJ1-5; v_call: TRBV12-2; cdr3_nt: TGTGCAAGTCGCCCTTGGACAGGAAATAGCAATCAGCCCCAGCATTTT; cdr3_aa: CASRPWTGNSNQPQHF
cdr3_length: 16; clone_size: -; d_call: -; j_call: TRBJ1-4; v_call: TRBV6-6; cdr3_nt: TGTGCCAGCAGTTACTCGATACATGCAACTAATGAAAAACTGTTTTTT; cdr3_aa: CASSYSIHATNEKLFF
cdr3_length: 14; clone_size: -; d_call: -; j_call: TRBJ2-1; v_call: TRBV28; cdr3_nt: TGTGCCAGCAGTTTGTTCTCCCTCTACAATGAGCAGTTCTTC; cdr3_aa: CASSLFSLYNEQFF
cdr3_length: 14; clone_size: -; d_call: -; j_call: TRBJ1-1; v_call: TRBV19; cdr3_nt: TGTGCCAGTAGTATCCCCGGGGGTAACACTGAAGCTTTCTTT; cdr3_aa: CASSIPGGNTEAFF
cdr3_length: 14; clone_size: -; d_call: TRBD2; j_call: TRBJ2-7; v_call: TRBV19; cdr3_nt: TGTGCCAGTAGTATGACTAGCGGGACCTACGAGCAGTACTTC; cdr3_aa: CASSMTSGTYEQYF
cdr3_length: 14; clone_size: -; d_call: TRBD1; j_call: TRBJ2-2; v_call: TRBV6-6; cdr3_nt: TGTGCCAGCAGTACCCGGGACAGCACCGGGGAGCTGTTTTTT; cdr3_aa: CASSTRDSTGELFF
cdr3_length: 13; clone_size: -; d_call: -; j_call: TRBJ2-2; v_call: TRBV19; cdr3_nt: TGTGCCAGTAGAGTGGGGGGGCCCGGGGAGCTGTTTTTT; cdr3_aa: CASRVGGPGELFF
cdr3_length: 15; clone_size: -; d_call: -; j_call: TRBJ2-7; v_call: TRBV4-1; cdr3_nt: TGCGCCAGCAGCCAAGATCCGCGACTAGTCTCGGAGCAGTACTTC; cdr3_aa: CASSQDPRLVSEQYF
cdr3_length: 13; clone_size: -; d_call: TRBD1; j_call: TRBJ1-4; v_call: TRBV9; cdr3_nt: TGTGCCAGCAGCCAGGGGGCGATGGGAAAACTGTTTTTT; cdr3_aa: CASSQGAMGKLFF
cdr3_length: 18; clone_size: -; d_call: -; j_call: TRBJ2-3; v_call: TRBV6-4; cdr3_nt: TGTGCCAGCAGTGACAGAGGGCGGACGACCTCTAGCACAGATACGCAGTATTTT; cdr3_aa: CASSDRGRTTSSTDTQYF
cdr3_length: 15; clone_size: -; d_call: -; j_call: TRBJ1-3; v_call: TRBV11-2; cdr3_nt: TGTGCCAGCAGCTTAACGGGGTCGGGTGGAAACACCATATATTTT; cdr3_aa: CASSLTGSGGNTIYF
cdr3_length: 13; clone_size: -; d_call: -; j_call: TRBJ2-5; v_call: TRBV6-5; cdr3_nt: TGTGCCAGCAGTCCGGGGATTCAAGAGACCCAGTACTTC; cdr3_aa: CASSPGIQETQYF
cdr3_length: 16; clone_size: -; d_call: -; j_call: TRBJ2-5; v_call: TRBV7-2; cdr3_nt: TGTGCCAGCAGCTTAGAGCTGAAACTATCCACGGAGACCCAGTACTTC; cdr3_aa: CASSLELKLSTETQYF
cdr3_length: 15; clone_size: -; d_call: -; j_call: TRBJ2-1; v_call: TRBV19; cdr3_nt: TGTGCCAGTAGTATGGTAGCACTTAGCGACAATGAGCAGTTCTTC; cdr3_aa: CASSMVALSDNEQFF
cdr3_length: 17; clone_size: few; d_call: TRBD1; j_call: TRBJ1-5; v_call: TRBV27; cdr3_nt: TGTGCCAGCAGTCCGACGACAGGGGAGGCCAGCAATCAGCCCCAGCATTTT; cdr3_aa: CASSPTTGEASNQPQHF
cdr3_length: 17; clone_size: -; d_call: TRBD2; j_call: TRBJ2-7; v_call: TRBV19; cdr3_nt: TGTGCCAGTAGTACCACCCATCAGCGGGATCACTCCTACGAGCAGTACTTC; cdr3_aa: CASSTTHQRDHSYEQYF
cdr3_length: 18; clone_size: -; d_call: TRBD2; j_call: TRBJ2-3; v_call: TRBV27; cdr3_nt: TGTGCCAGCACGGCGGGACTAGCGGGGGGCACTAGCACAGATACGCAGTATTTT; cdr3_aa: CASTAGLAGGTSTDTQYF
cdr3_length: 13; clone_size: -; d_call: -; j_call: TRBJ1-2; v_call: TRBV11-3; cdr3_nt: TGTGCCAGCAGCTTAGCCCACAGGGATGGCTACACCTTC; cdr3_aa: CASSLAHRDGYTF
cdr3_length: 13; clone_size: -; d_call: -; j_call: TRBJ1-2; v_call: TRBV7-9; cdr3_nt: TGTGCCAGCAGCCAGACAGTGAACTATGGCTACACCTTC; cdr3_aa: CASSQTVNYGYTF
cdr3_length: 14; clone_size: once; d_call: TRBD2; j_call: TRBJ2-7; v_call: TRBV11-3; cdr3_nt: TGTGCCAGCAGCCCGGGACTAGCGGGGTTCGAGCAGTACTTC; cdr3_aa: CASSPGLAGFEQYF